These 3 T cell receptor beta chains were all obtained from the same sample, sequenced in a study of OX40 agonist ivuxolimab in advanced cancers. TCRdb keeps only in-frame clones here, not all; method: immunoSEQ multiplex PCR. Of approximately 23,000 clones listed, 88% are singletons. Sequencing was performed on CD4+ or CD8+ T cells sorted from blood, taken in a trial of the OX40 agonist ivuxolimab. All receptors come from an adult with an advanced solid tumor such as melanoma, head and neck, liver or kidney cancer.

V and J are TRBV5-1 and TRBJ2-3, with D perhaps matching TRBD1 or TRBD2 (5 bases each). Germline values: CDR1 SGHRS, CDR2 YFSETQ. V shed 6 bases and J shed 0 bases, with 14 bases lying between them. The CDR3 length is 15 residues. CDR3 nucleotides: TGCGCCAGCAATCCTCGGGGCGACAGCACAGATACGCAGTATTTT. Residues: CASNPRGDSTDTQYF.

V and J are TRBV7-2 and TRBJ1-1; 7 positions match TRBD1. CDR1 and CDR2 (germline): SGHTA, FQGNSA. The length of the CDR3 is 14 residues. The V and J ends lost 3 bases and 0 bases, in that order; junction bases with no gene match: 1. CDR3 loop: CASSLGQLNTEAFF. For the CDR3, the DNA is TGTGCCAGCAGCTTGGGACAGCTGAACACTGAAGCTTTCTTT.

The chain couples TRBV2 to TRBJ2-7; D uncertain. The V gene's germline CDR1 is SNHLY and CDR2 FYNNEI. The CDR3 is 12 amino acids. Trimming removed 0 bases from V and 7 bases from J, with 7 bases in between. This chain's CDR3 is CASSEALWEQYF. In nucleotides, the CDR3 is TGTGCCAGCAGTGAAGCGCTTTGGGAGCAGTACTTC.